These 12 T cell receptor beta chains were sequenced from one sample in a study of metastatic and nonmetastatic thyroid tumors. TCRdb re-clonotyped the PCR reads via MiXCR. The repertoire includes approximately 8,000 clones, 25% to 30% of them detected once, and around 20% sits in the top ten. Thyroid surgery was performed in patients who had received no treatment beforehand. The specimen sequenced was adjacent normal tissue. The receptors come from a female donor with papillary thyroid cancer or a benign thyroid nodule (not recorded which). Some clones in this sample may be carry-over from other donors' samples.

The chain is built from TRBV20-1 and TRBJ2-3, with a tentative D call TRBD2 (5 bases). Deletions cut 6 bases from V and 3 bases from J, with 16 bases between. This CDR3 contains 14 residues. CDR1 DFQATT and CDR2 SNEGSKA come from the germline V gene (reference sequence). This CDR3 reads CSAYGNPPTDTQYF. The CDR3, as DNA: TGCAGTGCGTACGGGAACCCACCGACAGATACGCAGTATTTT.

The rearrangement joins TRBV3-1 to TRBJ2-7; D is ambiguous. Germline V CDR1 and CDR2: LGHDT, YNNKEL (reference sequence). The V end was cut by 4 bases, the J end by 6 bases, with 25 bases between. The CDR3 length is 17 residues. The DNA of the CDR3 is TGTGCCAGCAGCCCCATAGGGATTACCAGCAGCGTGGGCGAGCAGTACTTC. Translation: CASSPIGITSSVGEQYF.

The rearrangement uses TRBV28 and TRBJ1-1, with 10 bases fitting TRBD1. Trimming at V came to 5 bases and at J to 7 bases, leaving 4 bases not matched to a gene. This CDR3 comprises 13 residues. Germline V lookup: CDR1 MDHEN, CDR2 SYDVKM. The CDR3 spells CASSDRGRVEAFF. The CDR3 DNA reads as TGTGCCAGCAGTGACAGGGGGCGAGTTGAAGCTTTCTTT.

This clone showed up just a few times. The chain is built from TRBV6-5 and TRBJ2-3; tentatively, D is TRBD1 (6 bases). The CDR3 spans 14 residues. Trimming left V 2 bases short and J 6 bases short, with 12 bases between. Per germline, CDR1 MNHEY and CDR2 SVGAGI. CDR3 loop: CASSYGTLGDTQYF. CDR3 nucleotide sequence: TGTGCCAGCAGTTACGGGACATTGGGGGATACGCAGTATTTT.

This rearrangement joins TRBV28 to TRBJ1-1; 10 bases map to TRBD1. The CDR3 has 15 amino acids. Per germline, CDR1 MDHEN and CDR2 SYDVKM. V trimming: 6 bases; J trimming: 7 bases; junction bases outside the gene matches: 11. CDR3 bases: TGTGCCAGCAGCCACCGATCGACAGGGGGCCGTGAAGCTTTCTTT. It specifies CASSHRSTGGREAFF. The full variable domain, completed using reference TRBV28 and TRBJ1-1, is DVKVTQSSRYLVKRTGEKVFLECVQDMDHENMFWYRQDPGLGLRLIYFSYDVKMKEKGDIPEGYSVSREKKERFSLILESASTNQTSMYLCASSHRSTGGREAFFGQGTRLTVV.

This clone has ten or more counts. The rearrangement links TRBV5-6 to TRBJ1-3; D is unclear. CDR3 size: 14 residues. V lost 0 bases, J lost 4 bases, and 8 bases lay in between. Germline loops: CDR1 SGHDT, CDR2 YYEEEE. The CDR3 here is CASSLGRKGNTIYF. CDR3 sequence (DNA): TGTGCCAGCAGCTTGGGACGGAAAGGAAACACCATATATTTT. Together with reference TRBV5-6 and TRBJ1-3, the CDR3 gives the full variable domain: DAGVTQSPTHLIKTRGQQVTLRCSPKSGHDTVSWYQQALGQGPQFIFQYYEEEERQRGNFPDRFSGHQFPNYSSELNVNALLLGDSALYLCASSLGRKGNTIYFGEGSWLTVV.

This clone was detected only a few times. J is TRBJ2-7 and V is TRBV6-1; D possibly corresponds to TRBD2 (5 bases). This CDR3 region has 14 residues. The germline V gene has CDR1 MNHNS and CDR2 SASEGT. Between the trimmed V and J ends, which lost 1 base and 0 bases, there was a span of 7 bases. The CDR3 nucleotides are TGTGCCAGCAGTGAAGTCGCGGGCTCCTACGAGCAGTACTTC. Residues: CASSEVAGSYEQYF.

The gene calls are TRBV27 and TRBJ2-7; 8 bases line up with TRBD2. The CDR3 is 14 residues long. Germline CDR1 reads MNHEY; CDR2 reads SMNVEV (reference sequence). V lost 4 bases, J lost 2 bases, and 4 bases stayed unmatched. The CDR3 nucleotides are TGTGCCAGCAGTTACACTAGCGGAGCCTACGAGCAGTACTTC. Translation: CASSYTSGAYEQYF.

J is TRBJ1-5 and V is TRBV19; tentative D call: TRBD1 (6 bases). Germline CDR1 reads LNHDA; CDR2 reads SQIVND (reference sequence). Trimming left V 4 bases short and J 4 bases short, with 14 bases between. The CDR3 totals 15 residues. This chain's CDR3 is CASSTTWDINQPQHF. CDR3 nucleotides: TGTGCCAGTAGTACCACTTGGGACATAAATCAGCCCCAGCATTTT.

Within the sample, this clone is medium-sized. This rearrangement joins TRBV25-1 to TRBJ1-2; a possible D gene is TRBD1 (6 bases). CDR3 length: 13 amino acids. Trimming took 2 bases from V and 8 from J, leaving 12 bases between them. From germline, CDR1 is MGHDK and CDR2 SYGVNS. CDR3 DNA: TGTGCCAGCAGTGAAGGGGGGGCGGCCGGCTACACCTTC. It translates to CASSEGGAAGYTF.

This clone is large (0.1 to 1%). The genes are TRBV12-5 and TRBJ1-1; D might be TRBD1 (5 bases). Trimming left V 6 bases short and J 8 bases short, with 13 bases between. CDR3 size: 12 residues. CDR1 LGHNT and CDR2 FRNRAP come from the germline V gene. CDR3 DNA: TGTGCTAGTGGGTTTGGGGGGTCAGAAGCTTTCTTT. Residues: CASGFGGSEAFF.

Points on this clone: In this CDR3 the conserved last residue, phenylalanine or tryptophan, is missing, so a read error is likely. The V gene is TRBV7-3, the J gene TRBJ1-1; tentatively, D is TRBD1 (5 bases). This CDR3 is built from 13 residues. V shed 2 bases and J shed 5 bases, with 9 bases lying between them. Looked up from germline, CDR1 is SGHTA and CDR2 is FQGTGA. The CDR3, as DNA: TGTGCCAGCAGCTTAGACAGTGATACTGAAGCTTTCTCT. Translating gives CASSLDSDTEAFS.